One T cell receptor beta chain is described in this entry. The germline gives CDR1 SGHTA, CDR2 FQGNSA. This CDR3 has 13 amino acids. Trimming cost V 5 bases and J 5 bases, with 12 bases left between them. The data were taken from a study of control samples from healthy donors and cancer patients. Here immunoSEQ multiplex PCR was the method, and the copy in TCRdb shows in-frame clones only, minus some. The table includes about 220,000 clones, roughly 94% detected once. The sequencing input was blood. The V call is TRBV7-2, the J call TRBJ1-2; D is uncertain. The sequence was collected from a man between 50 and 59 years old in good health. CDR3 amino acids: CASSLQTGYGYTF. The CDR3 DNA sequence: TGTGCCAGCAGCCTACAGACCGGATATGGCTACACCTTC.